Listed here is a single TCR beta chain. The antigen it binds to is not known. No much larger clone is present one base from it, and per-base qualities are unavailable. This sample is part of a study of shared clonotypes between healthy human individuals (dated by TCRdb to about 2020). At the level of the whole study: A couple of women and a few men aged 18 to 49 years were included in the cohort. Per donor, three plates each were used for CD4 naive and CD4 memory, two for CD8 naive, and one for CD8 memory. The study deeply sequenced blood TCR repertoires of several healthy adults to estimate repertoire size and the extent of clonotype sharing between individuals. To increase sequencing depth and limit assay-specific biases, different laboratories used diverse techniques to prepare libraries and sequence TCR repertoires. Leukapheresis yielded between about 0.9 and 10 billion PBMCs per donor.

Study-wide findings and limitations: Naive subsets generally had larger estimated clonotype richness than memory subsets did. Based on pairwise subsampling, the degree of clonotype sharing among donors was expected to be affected by sequencing depth. Compared with non-shared clonotypes, clonotypes shared by all four sorted-subset donors had higher generation probabilities. Across a handful of donors, approximately 5% of naive CD4, 3% to 4% of naive CD8, roughly 2.3% of memory CD4, and 0.4% to 0.45% of memory CD8 clonotypes were shared. Because the study included only a small number of donors, the genetic and exposure-history diversity represented was limited. Even with the large sequencing depth, rarefaction of the sorted-subset datasets indicated that sequencing was incomplete. Sampling was restricted to blood, and TCR repertoires in tissue are likely to differ from TCR repertoires in blood.

The germline V end is reduced by 4 bases and the J end by 1 base; junction bases left unmatched: 8. The CDR3 runs 16 amino acids, cysteine and phenylalanine included. Only the CDR3 DNA stays, 48 bases, in frame from base 1. The germline V gene provides CDR1 SGHDT and CDR2 YYEEEE. Using the deep immunoSEQ assay, TCR CDR3 regions were amplified from genomic DNA by multiplex PCR. Extracted genomic DNA from each cell subset was distributed evenly across all wells of several immunoSEQ 96-well plates, and each plate was treated as a replicate. For sorted subsets, each replicate PCR was loaded with approximately 0.2 ug genomic DNA, equivalent to approximately 27,000 T cell genomes. Purified libraries were quantified with a Qubit 3.0 fluorometer, sized on a Bioanalyzer 2100, and re-quantified with the KAPA Library Quantification kit. Each immunoSEQ 96-well plate was sequenced on its own single-read 150-cycle Illumina NextSeq 550 flow cell. From the authors' description of their analysis: The immunoSEQ output contained only junctional sequences without quality scores, so filtering could not match that applied to full-length reads. Sequences were annotated with PyIR, a Python wrapper for IgBLAST v1.9, using IMGT germline references to assign V/J genes and CDR3. Reads with weak V/J assignments (E-value above 1e-6), missing CDR3, stop codons, out-of-frame junctions, or ambiguous translated residues were removed. V3J clonotypes were defined as sequences sharing the same inferred V gene, J gene, and CDR3 amino acid sequence. Percentage overlap between repertoires was computed as shared unique clonotypes divided by the size of the smaller repertoire. Richness of each repertoire was evaluated using RTK rarefaction, the Chao1 estimator, and Recon v2.1 estimates of unobserved clonotypes. Generation probabilities for all TCRbeta clonotypes obtained by the gDNA method from a handful of donors were computed using OLGA. TCRdb retrieved this table from immuneACCESS and kept in-frame rearrangements only. Not all clones are present; in checked studies, unresolved V genes account for under half, and no reason is known for the remainder. For V, J and clone size, that table is used; D and trimming come from the DNA. The sample yields 2.3 million or so clones; over 85% were counted once. The top ten clonotypes cover about 0.39% of the sample.

Donors were healthy HIV-negative adults with no recently reported acute infections or vaccinations. Only Caucasian adults living in Nashville, Tennessee, USA were represented among the donors. CD4+ T cells were enriched through magnetic negative selection, after which naive cells were positively selected on CD45RA and the remaining negative fraction served as the memory subset. Blood was collected by leukapheresis, and PBMCs were isolated by Ficoll-Histopaque density gradient centrifugation and then cryopreserved in liquid nitrogen vapor phase. Purity and quantity of every magnetically sorted T cell population were checked by analytical flow cytometry. Genomic DNA was isolated from every sorted fraction and measured by UV absorbance on a Nanodrop 2000c.

The TCR was taken from a man aged 18 to 29 in good health. Some clones in this sample may be carry-over from other donors' samples. The chain joins TRBV5-6 to TRBJ2-1, with 7 middle bases fitting TRBD1. Sequencing input: naive CD4+ T cells from PBMCs. Reading the label with the study, this specimen's cell subset or site is: CD45RA+ positively selected. The CDR3 is CASSPQGEWSYNEQFF. The DNA reads TGTGCCAGCAGCCCTCAGGGGGAGTGGTCCTACAATGAGCAGTTCTTC.